This entry describes one T cell receptor (beta chain). Authors' analysis steps: Reference gene primers were amplified, and this amplification served to estimate nucleated cell counts. Profiling relied on immunoSEQ multiplex PCR, and the TCRdb table lists in-frame clones only, not all of them. V and J calls and clone size are copied from that table; D and trimming were computed from the DNA. The sample contains hundreds of thousands of clones, approximately 89% of which appear only once. This sample stems from a study of blood T cell repertoires in COVID-19. Across the study: The study drew acute and convalescent COVID-19 samples from the United States, Italy and Spain.

One Seattle source followed patients from active infection through their disease course. The V and J ends lost 0 bases and 4 bases respectively, with 16 bases between them. The V gene's germline CDR1 is MGHRA and CDR2 YSYEKL. This CDR3 has 17 residues. Specimen: peripheral blood. This sequence originates from a woman under 40 with COVID-19, enrolled during active disease. The V and J genes are TRBV4-1 and TRBJ2-1; D is unresolved. This chain's CDR3 is CASSQDRVAAWYNEQFF. As DNA, the CDR3 is TGCGCCAGCAGCCAAGATCGGGTAGCTGCGTGGTACAATGAGCAGTTCTTC.